By share, the clone carrying this T cell receptor (beta chain) counts as medium-sized (0.01 to 0.1%). Antigen: not known. A single record per CDR3 protein comes from TCRdb applying MiXCR to the 5' RACE reads. The data hold approximately 15,000 distinct CDR3 sequences, with under 7% observed a single time. This sample was included in a study of spatial heterogeneity in lung cancer. Study conclusions and caveats: Within tumors, counts of expanded alpha and beta TCRs tracked tumor mutation counts.

Time point defined: sample taken at primary tumor resection. CDR1 and CDR2 (germline): LGHNA, YSLEER. V lost 1 base and J 2 bases, leaving 5 bases between the germline ends. This CDR3 is built from 14 residues. The sequence came from a male donor with early-stage non-small cell lung cancer. The chain is built from TRBV4-3 and TRBJ2-2; possibly TRBD2 for D (5 bases). The source material was lung tumor tissue, sampled at surgery. CDR3 loop: CASSQGLNTGELFF. CDR3 DNA: TGCGCCAGCAGCCAAGGACTAAACACCGGGGAGCTGTTTTTT.